The 18 T cell receptor beta chains below come from one sample, sequenced in a study of blood T cell repertoires in COVID-19. Using immunoSEQ multiplex PCR, the repertoire was profiled, and TCRdb retains in-frame clones only, with some absent. The sample has around 260,000 clones; around 87% are singletons. Sequences were obtained from peripheral blood. The receptors derive from a woman aged 45 to 65 with acute or convalescent COVID-19.

V and J are TRBV3-1 (or the pseudogene TRBV3-2) and TRBJ2-1, with 9 positions matching TRBD2. The ends lost 3 bases at V and 9 bases at J; junction bases unmatched: 6. CDR3 size: 14 residues. Germline values: CDR1 LGHDT, CDR2 YNNKEL (reference sequence). CDR3 sequence: CASSQLAGFPEQFF. The DNA for the CDR3 is TGTGCCAGCAGCCAGCTAGCGGGATTCCCTGAGCAGTTCTTC.

The rearrangement joins TRBV6-2 or TRBV6-3 to TRBJ2-7; TRBD2 aligns across 11 bases. V gave up 0 bases and J gave up 0 bases; unmatched junction bases: 10. Germline loops: CDR1 MNHEY, CDR2 SVGEGT. The CDR3 is made up of 19 amino acids. CDR3 sequence reads: CASSYSWAPLAGASYEQYF. The CDR3 nucleotides are TGTGCCAGCAGTTACTCGTGGGCCCCACTAGCGGGAGCCTCCTACGAGCAGTACTTC.

The chain uses TRBV5-8 and TRBJ1-4, with D hard to call. Germline-derived CDR1 and CDR2 are SGHTS and YDEGEE. Trimming cost V 5 bases and J 6 bases, with 14 bases left between them. The CDR3 sequence is 14 residues long. This CDR3 reads CASSRNARYEKLFF. CDR3 DNA: TGTGCCAGCAGTCGAAATGCTAGATATGAAAAACTGTTTTTT.

The rearrangement joins TRBV27 to TRBJ1-5; no definite D call. CDR3 length: 13 amino acids. CDR1 is MNHEY and CDR2 is SMNVEV in the germline V gene (reference sequence). The V end lost 6 bases, the J end lost 0 bases, and 6 bases lay between the germline ends. The CDR3 region has the DNA TGTGCCAGCAGGGACTATAGCAATCAGCCCCAGCATTTT. Its protein is CASRDYSNQPQHF.

The rearrangement links TRBV4-3 to TRBJ2-7; D not resolved. Trimming removed 0 bases from V and 6 bases from J, with 15 bases in between. The CDR3 covers 15 residues. Germline-derived CDR1 and CDR2 are LGHNA and YSLEER. CDR3: CASSQDFTTLAEQYF. The CDR3 DNA reads TGCGCCAGCAGCCAAGATTTTACGACTTTGGCCGAGCAGTACTTC.

The V gene is TRBV7-6, the J gene TRBJ2-3; perhaps TRBD1 as D (7 bases). V lost 2 bases to trimming and J lost 2 bases, with 20 bases between them. Germline V gene lookup returns CDR1 SGHVS and CDR2 FNYEAQ. This CDR3 is 18 amino acids long. This CDR3 reads CASSLYVAGTGDTDTQYF. CDR3 DNA sequence: TGTGCCAGCAGCTTATACGTCGCGGGAACAGGGGACACAGATACGCAGTATTTT.

The chain couples TRBV28 to TRBJ1-5, with D perhaps TRBD1 (6 bases). The ends were cut back, 5 bases at V and 7 bases at J, with 27 bases in the middle. The V gene's germline CDR1 is MDHEN and CDR2 SYDVKM. The length of the CDR3 is 18 residues. Here the CDR3 DNA reads TGTGCCAGCAGTAACCGGGACACGATAACGAGGAAGTCGCAGCCCCAGCATTTT. Protein: CASSNRDTITRKSQPQHF.

The chain employs TRBV27 and TRBJ1-4; D is undetermined. CDR3 length equals 14 residues. Trimming left V 3 bases short and J 2 bases short, with 7 bases between. The germline V gene has CDR1 MNHEY and CDR2 SMNVEV (reference sequence). CDR3 bases: TGTGCCAGCAGTTTGAGCAGGACTAATGAAAAACTGTTTTTT. Translating it yields CASSLSRTNEKLFF. The full variable domain, rest sourced from reference TRBV27 and TRBJ1-4, is EAQVTQNPRYLITVTGKKLTVTCSQNMNHEYMSWYRQDPGLGLRQIYYSMNVEVTDKGDVPEGYKVSRKEKRNFPLILESPSPNQTSLYFCASSLSRTNEKLFFGSGTQLSVL.

This clone was seen a single time. CDR3 amino acids: CASSPRRNDQPQHF. Written as DNA, the CDR3 is TGTGCCAGCTCACCACGGAGGAACGATCAGCCCCAGCATTTT. This chain joins TRBV18 and TRBJ1-5; D uncertain. CDR1 is KGHSH and CDR2 is LQKENI in the germline V gene. The V gene lost 1 base and the J gene lost 5 bases, with 9 bases spanning the gap. The CDR3 consists of 14 residues.

The rearrangement uses TRBV2 and TRBJ1-1; 10 bases line up with TRBD1. The CDR3 is made up of 13 amino acids. Unmatched junction bases numbered 9, after V lost 6 bases and J lost 11 bases. Looked up from germline, CDR1 is SNHLY and CDR2 is FYNNEI. In DNA, the CDR3 is TGTGCCAGCAGCCAATCGACAGGGGGCTATGCTTTCTTT. This encodes CASSQSTGGYAFF. The whole variable domain, remainder taken from reference TRBV2 and TRBJ1-1, is EPEVTQTPSHQVTQMGQEVILRCVPISNHLYFYWYRQILGQKVEFLVSFYNNEISEKSEIFDDQFSVERPDGSNFTLKIRSTKLEDSAMYFCASSQSTGGYAFFGQGTRLTVV.

V and J are TRBV11-2 and TRBJ2-5, with 7 bases lining up with TRBD2. With 6 bases clipped from V and 3 bases from J, the junction kept 10 bases outside the gene matches. CDR1 and CDR2 from the germline V gene are SGHAT and FQNNGV. CDR3 length: 15 residues. This chain's CDR3 is CASSPAWAGEETQYF. The CDR3, as DNA: TGTGCCAGCAGTCCAGCTTGGGCGGGAGAAGAGACCCAGTACTTC.

The V call is TRBV7-9, the J call TRBJ2-3; 7 bases fit TRBD2. This CDR3 has 15 residues. V shed 2 bases, J shed 2 bases, and the junction held 4 bases outside the gene matches. CDR1 SEHNR and CDR2 FQNEAQ come from the germline V gene (reference sequence). The CDR3 loop reads CASSLLADNTDTQYF. The CDR3, as DNA: TGTGCCAGCAGCTTACTAGCGGATAACACAGATACGCAGTATTTT.

This chain links TRBV4-3 with TRBJ1-3; a possible D gene is TRBD1 (6 bases). The CDR3 contains 16 residues. Trimming took off 0 bases at V and 3 bases at J, with 12 bases between the two ends. Germline lookup yields CDR1 LGHNA and CDR2 YSLEER. The DNA of the CDR3 is TGCGCCAGCAGCCAAGAGGGCAGGGGTGTTGGAAACACCATATATTTT. Translation gives CASSQEGRGVGNTIYF.

In this sample, this clone turned up once. This chain joins TRBV6-2 or TRBV6-3 and TRBJ1-2, with TRBD1 identical over 8 bases. With 2 bases clipped from V and 4 bases from J, the junction kept 9 bases outside the gene matches. Germline V CDR1 and CDR2: MNHEY, SVGEGT. This CDR3 is 16 amino acids long. The CDR3 coding sequence is TGTGCCAGCAGTTACACTCCGACAGGGGTCAGCTATGGCTACACCTTC. It encodes CASSYTPTGVSYGYTF.

The chain combines TRBV7-3 with TRBJ2-1; 16 bases line up with TRBD2. The CDR3 runs to 17 residues. The germline V gene has CDR1 SGHTA and CDR2 FQGTGA. After removal of 4 bases from V and 7 bases from J, the junction contained 7 bases not matched to a gene. The CDR3 sequence is CASSSGLAGGPWNEQFF. CDR3 DNA: TGTGCCAGCAGCTCGGGACTAGCGGGAGGGCCATGGAATGAGCAGTTCTTC. The whole variable domain, filled in from reference TRBV7-3 and TRBJ2-1, reads GAGVSQTPSNKVTEKGKYVELRCDPISGHTALYWYRQSLGQGPEFLIYFQGTGAADDSGLPNDRFFAVRPEGSVSTLKIQRTERGDSAVYLCASSSGLAGGPWNEQFFGPGTRLTVL.

CDR3 sequence: CASSPLPGQGNTEAFF. DNA for the CDR3: TGTGCCAGCAGCCCTCTACCGGGACAGGGGAACACTGAAGCTTTCTTT. The chain recombines TRBV6-2 or TRBV6-3 with TRBJ1-1, with 9 bases fitting TRBD1. This CDR3 contains 16 residues. Germline assignment: CDR1 MNHEY and CDR2 SVGEGT. V lost 6 bases to trimming and J lost 1 base; unmatched junction nucleotides: 9.

This rearrangement joins TRBV7-3 to TRBJ2-1; 7 positions agree with TRBD1. There are 16 residues in the CDR3. Germline V gives CDR1 SGHTA, CDR2 FQGTGA. J was trimmed by 3 bases and V by 4 bases; bases with no gene match: 9. The CDR3 protein is CASSSWDREFYNEQFF. The CDR3 coding sequence is TGTGCCAGCAGCTCTTGGGACAGAGAGTTCTACAATGAGCAGTTCTTC.

V gene TRBV5-4 combines with J gene TRBJ2-5; weak D call: TRBD2 (5 bases). CDR1 SGHNT and CDR2 YYREEE come from the germline V gene (reference sequence). The V gene lost 0 bases and the J gene lost 2 bases, with 8 bases spanning the gap. CDR3 length: 14 amino acids. DNA of the CDR3: TGTGCCAGCAGCTTGGCTACTAGGCAAGAGACCCAGTACTTC. This gives the protein CASSLATRQETQYF.